Described below is a single T cell receptor (beta chain) sequence and its context. The protocol was immunoSEQ multiplex PCR, while the TCRdb copy is restricted to in-frame clones and leaves out a portion. Of roughly 160,000 clones detected, roughly four fifths appear once; the ten largest clones hold around 2.1%. The data stem from a study of blood T cell repertoires in COVID-19. Looking at the study overall: Sample material is recorded as cDNA or gDNA derived from T cells, B-cell-depleted T cells, or PBMCs.

From germline, CDR1 is MNHEY and CDR2 SVGAGI. This CDR3 comprises 15 residues. V lost 6 bases to trimming and J lost 6 bases, with 19 bases between them. Material for sequencing was peripheral blood. The sequence came from a woman aged 80 or older with acute or convalescent COVID-19. This chain joins TRBV6-5 and TRBJ2-3; possible D gene TRBD2, 6 bases. CDR3 sequence reads: CASRDVGLLVDTQYF. The CDR3 region has the DNA TGTGCCAGCAGGGACGTGGGACTCCTCGTTGATACGCAGTATTTT.